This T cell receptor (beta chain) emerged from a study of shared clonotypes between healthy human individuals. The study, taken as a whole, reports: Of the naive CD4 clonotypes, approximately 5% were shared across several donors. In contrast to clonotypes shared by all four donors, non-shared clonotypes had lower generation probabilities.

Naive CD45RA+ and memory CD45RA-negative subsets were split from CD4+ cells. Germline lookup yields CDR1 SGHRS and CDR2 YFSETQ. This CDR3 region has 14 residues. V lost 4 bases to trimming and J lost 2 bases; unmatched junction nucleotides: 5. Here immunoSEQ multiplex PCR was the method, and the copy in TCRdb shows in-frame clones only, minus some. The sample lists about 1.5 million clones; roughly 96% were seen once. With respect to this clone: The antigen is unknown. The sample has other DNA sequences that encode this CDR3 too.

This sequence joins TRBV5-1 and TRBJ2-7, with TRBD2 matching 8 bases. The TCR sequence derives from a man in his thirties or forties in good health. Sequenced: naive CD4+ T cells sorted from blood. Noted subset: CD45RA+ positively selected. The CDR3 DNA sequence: TGCGCCAGCAGCACCACTAGCGGAACCTACGAGCAGTACTTC. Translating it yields CASSTTSGTYEQYF.